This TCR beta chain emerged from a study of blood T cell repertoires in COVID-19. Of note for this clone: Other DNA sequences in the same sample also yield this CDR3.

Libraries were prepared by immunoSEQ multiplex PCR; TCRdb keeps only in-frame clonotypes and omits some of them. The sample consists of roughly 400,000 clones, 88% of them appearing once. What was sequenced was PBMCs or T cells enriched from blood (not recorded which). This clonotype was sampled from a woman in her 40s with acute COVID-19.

The chain's CDR3 is CASSLDNYEQYF. The DNA for the CDR3 is TGTGCCAGCAGCTTAGACAACTACGAGCAGTACTTC. V gene TRBV11-2 combines with J gene TRBJ2-7, with no clear D. CDR3 size: 12 residues. The V and J ends lost 0 bases and 3 bases respectively, with 3 bases between them. CDR1 is SGHAT and CDR2 is FQNNGV in the germline V gene.